A selection of T cell receptor beta chains follows, all from one sample in a study of T cell changes during pregnancy in multiple sclerosis. The method was immunoSEQ multiplex PCR; TCRdb's version includes in-frame clones alone and lacks a portion of them. The repertoire holds about 30,000 clones, with around 89% as singletons. The sample was CD4+ T cells from peripheral blood mononuclear cells, taken in the third trimester of pregnancy. The source of these receptors is a female donor in good health, enrolled as a control in a pregnancy study. CDR3s include the opening cysteine and the closing phenylalanine or tryptophan. Fields, in order: clone size, J gene, V gene, D gene, CDR3 DNA, CDR3 protein. A D gene is named only where the DNA matches it firmly. For some rows the clone size is stated as once, few or many, or as a class when expanded; others skip it.

size: NA
J: TRBJ1-2
V: TRBV30
D: TRBD1
DNA: TGTGCCTGGAAGAAGGGGGCCCATGGCTACACCTTC
CDR3: CAWKKGAHGYTF

size: NA
J: TRBJ2-7
V: TRBV16
D: NA
DNA: TGTGCCAGCAGCCTCTCTACAGCTGCCTACGAGCAGTACTTC
CDR3: CASSLSTAAYEQYF

size: NA
J: TRBJ1-6
V: TRBV19
D: TRBD1
DNA: TGTGCCAGTAGTCCCGAGGACAGGTCGAGCTCACCCCTCCACTTT
CDR3: CASSPEDRSSSPLHF

size: NA
J: TRBJ2-1
V: TRBV6-5
D: TRBD2
DNA: TGTGCCAGCAGTAGTAGCGGGAGCCGCGGTGAGCAGTTCTTC
CDR3: CASSSSGSRGEQFF

size: NA
J: TRBJ2-1
V: TRBV30
D: TRBD2
DNA: TGTGCCTGGGTTAATAGCGGGAGCTATGAGCAGTTCTTC
CDR3: CAWVNSGSYEQFF

size: NA
J: TRBJ2-1
V: TRBV2
D: NA
DNA: TGTGCCAGCAGTGAACCATTCAGAAATGAGCAGTTCTTC
CDR3: CASSEPFRNEQFF

size: NA
J: TRBJ2-6
V: TRBV18
D: NA
DNA: TGTGCCAGCTCACCAACACGGGGATCCAGGCCTGGGGCCAACGTCCTGACTTTC
CDR3: CASSPTRGSRPGANVLTF

size: NA
J: TRBJ2-7
V: TRBV10-3
D: NA
DNA: TGTGCCATCAGTGATTGGGAGAGGTCGAATTACGAGCAGTACTTC
CDR3: CAISDWERSNYEQYF

size: once
J: TRBJ1-1
V: TRBV6-5
D: NA
DNA: TGTGCCAGCAGTTACTCGAAGAGTGGCACTGAAGCTTTCTTT
CDR3: CASSYSKSGTEAFF

size: NA
J: TRBJ1-3
V: TRBV18
D: NA
DNA: TGTGCCAGCTCACCCGGGGGGCCCAACACCATATATTTT
CDR3: CASSPGGPNTIYF

size: once
J: TRBJ2-1
V: TRBV4-2
D: TRBD2
DNA: TGTGCCAGCAGCCGATCAATCGGGCTAGCGGAGACTGAGCAGTTCTTC
CDR3: CASSRSIGLAETEQFF

size: NA
J: TRBJ2-1
V: TRBV7-6
D: TRBD1
DNA: TGTGCCAGCAGCCCGGGACAGATCAATGAGCAGTTCTTC
CDR3: CASSPGQINEQFF

size: NA
J: TRBJ1-6
V: TRBV25-1
D: NA
DNA: TGTGCCAGCAGAGAAGGGGGGTTTCCCCTCCACTTT
CDR3: CASREGGFPLHF

size: NA
J: TRBJ2-1
V: TRBV11-3
D: TRBD2
DNA: TGTGCCAGCAGCTTAGAACTAGCGGGTGAGCAGTTCTTC
CDR3: CASSLELAGEQFF

size: NA
J: TRBJ2-1
V: TRBV15
D: NA
DNA: TGTGCCACCAGCAGAGTTCGGTCTAGCGTCGGCTCCTACAATGAGCAGTTCTTC
CDR3: CATSRVRSSVGSYNEQFF

size: NA
J: TRBJ2-3
V: TRBV5-1
D: NA
DNA: TGCGCCAGCAGGGTGACAGCTAGCACAGATACGCAGTATTTT
CDR3: CASRVTASTDTQYF

size: few
J: TRBJ2-1
V: TRBV30
D: TRBD2
DNA: TGTGCCCTCCGGTATTATAGCGGGAGGACTCAGGATGAGCAGTTCTTC
CDR3: CALRYYSGRTQDEQFF

size: NA
J: TRBJ1-1
V: TRBV18
D: NA
DNA: TGTGCCAGCTCACCACGGCTAGATGCGAACACTGAAGCTTTCTTT
CDR3: CASSPRLDANTEAFF

size: NA
J: TRBJ2-3
V: TRBV7-2
D: TRBD2
DNA: TGTGCCAGCAGCTTAGGAGGGAGGGCCTCAGATACGCAGTATTTT
CDR3: CASSLGGRASDTQYF

size: NA
J: TRBJ2-5
V: TRBV5-1
D: TRBD2
DNA: TGCGCCAGCAGCTTAGTGGGAGCGGGGCAAGAGACCCAGTACTTC
CDR3: CASSLVGAGQETQYF

size: few
J: TRBJ2-5
V: TRBV2
D: TRBD1
DNA: TGTGCCAGCAGTGCGGGGGGACAGGGGGTGTGGGAGACCCAGTACTTC
CDR3: CASSAGGQGVWETQYF

size: NA
J: TRBJ1-1
V: TRBV7-9
D: TRBD1
DNA: TGTGCCAGCAGCTTGGGACAGGGTGGGGCTGAAGCTTTCTTT
CDR3: CASSLGQGGAEAFF

size: NA
J: TRBJ1-2
V: TRBV28
D: NA
DNA: TGTGCCAGCAGTGCCCGGGGGGGGGCAGCTGGCTACACCTTC
CDR3: CASSARGGAAGYTF

size: NA
J: TRBJ1-4
V: TRBV4-1
D: TRBD1
DNA: TGCGCCAGCAGCCCGGGGACAGGGTGGAATGAAAAACTGTTTTTT
CDR3: CASSPGTGWNEKLFF

size: NA
J: TRBJ1-5
V: TRBV7-2
D: TRBD1
DNA: TGTGCCAGCAGCTTATGGGACAGGAATCGACCTAAGGGGCCCCAGCATTTT
CDR3: CASSLWDRNRPKGPQHF

size: few
J: TRBJ2-5
V: TRBV7-9
D: TRBD2
DNA: TGTGCCAGCAGCTTAAGGCTAGCGGACCCCCAAGAGACCCAGTACTTC
CDR3: CASSLRLADPQETQYF

size: NA
J: TRBJ2-1
V: TRBV11-3
D: TRBD2
DNA: TGTGCCAGCAGCCATAGCGGGGGGTCCTACAATGAGCAGTTCTTC
CDR3: CASSHSGGSYNEQFF

size: NA
J: TRBJ2-1
V: TRBV27
D: TRBD2
DNA: TGTGCCAGCAGTTTATCGGTGACTAGCGGGAGCAATGAGCAGTTCTTC
CDR3: CASSLSVTSGSNEQFF

size: NA
J: TRBJ2-3
V: TRBV2
D: TRBD1
DNA: TGTGCCAGCAGTGGGCCGGGACAGGGTTCGAAAGATACGCAGTATTTT
CDR3: CASSGPGQGSKDTQYF

size: NA
J: TRBJ2-5
V: TRBV2
D: TRBD1
DNA: TGTGCCAGCAGTCCCCTGACAGGGGGGCCACAAGAGACCCAGTACTTC
CDR3: CASSPLTGGPQETQYF

size: NA
J: TRBJ2-1
V: TRBV7-8
D: NA
DNA: TGTGCCAGCAGCCCCTCCCGGGTAGGCCCGGGCAATGAGCAGTTCTTC
CDR3: CASSPSRVGPGNEQFF

size: NA
J: TRBJ1-2
V: TRBV18
D: TRBD1
DNA: TGTGCCAGCTCACCTCTCCCTTCGGGCACCAAACAGGGGTATGGCTACACCTTC
CDR3: CASSPLPSGTKQGYGYTF

size: NA
J: TRBJ2-7
V: TRBV19
D: NA
DNA: TGTGCCAGTAGTACCCAATACGAGCAGTACTTC
CDR3: CASSTQYEQYF

size: NA
J: TRBJ2-7
V: TRBV5-6
D: NA
DNA: TGTGCCAGCAGCTCAGGTCCTAACTACGAGCAGTACTTC
CDR3: CASSSGPNYEQYF

size: NA
J: TRBJ1-1
V: TRBV14
D: NA
DNA: TGTGCCAGCAGCGTACAGGGGAACACTGAAGCTTTCTTT
CDR3: CASSVQGNTEAFF

size: NA
J: TRBJ2-1
V: TRBV11-2
D: NA
DNA: TGTGCCAGCAGCTTCCCCCCTATAGCGTCTGTCAATGAGCAGTTCTTC
CDR3: CASSFPPIASVNEQFF

size: NA
J: TRBJ2-7
V: TRBV27
D: NA
DNA: TGTGCCAGCAGTTTCAGGGCATACTACGAGCAGTACTTC
CDR3: CASSFRAYYEQYF

size: NA
J: TRBJ1-1
V: TRBV5-1
D: NA
DNA: TGCGCCAGCAGCTTGGACAGACAGAACACTGAAGCTTTCTTT
CDR3: CASSLDRQNTEAFF

size: NA
J: TRBJ2-1
V: TRBV7-2
D: TRBD1
DNA: TGTGCCAGCGGCCGACAGGGCAATGAGCAGTTCTTC
CDR3: CASGRQGNEQFF